The sequence of this TCR beta chain was determined in a study of cytomegalovirus exposure and HLA in healthy donors. Study-wide points: It was in a later analysis that TCR association rates were seen to vary by HLA locus, highest for DRB1 and lowest for HLA-C. Analysis was carried out at a later point, and it linked a missense DCLRE1C variant to TCR beta V- and J-gene trimming. Available immune exposure information covered CMV serostatus only.

On this clone: The antigen is not known.

This PCR relied on a set of 60 Vbeta primers and 13 Jbeta primers. Clones were read by immunoSEQ multiplex PCR, and TCRdb kept only the in-frame ones, dropping some. Recorded for this sample: 130,000 to 150,000 clones. This CDR3 is built from 13 residues. Germline-derived CDR1 and CDR2 are SGHTA and FQGTGA. The sequence came from a woman between 50 and 59 years old in good health and CMV-seronegative. This chain joins TRBV7-3 and TRBJ2-1; 7 bases map to TRBD2. The sequencing input was PBMCs. CDR3 coding DNA: TGTGCGCGCGAGGGCGGGAGCTACAATGAGCAGTTCTTC. This encodes CAREGGSYNEQFF.